The entry that follows covers one T cell receptor beta chain sequence. Its antigen is as yet unknown. This CDR3 region has 16 residues. Germline values: CDR1 SGHRS, CDR2 YFSETQ. The V gene lost 1 base and the J gene lost 5 bases, with 17 bases spanning the gap. The authors ran the assay at deep level. Produced via immunoSEQ multiplex PCR; TCRdb's table is partial and in-frame only. Of about 1.1 million clones listed, roughly 80% are singletons. The data are from a study of shared clonotypes between healthy human individuals. The overall study: Donors, aged 18 to 49, were a couple of women and a few men. Study results and limitations: Naive subsets tended to show greater estimated richness than memory subsets. Lower generation probabilities were found for non-shared clonotypes than for those shared by all four donors.

The material sequenced was memory CD4+ T cells from PBMCs. Subset noted: CD45RA-negative fraction. The source of this sequence is a man between 18 and 35 years old in good health. Some clones in this sample may be carry-over from other donors' samples. The rearrangement links TRBV5-1 to TRBJ2-3; D is unclear. This CDR3 is CASSLSGDIPRDTQYF. The CDR3 DNA reads as TGCGCCAGCAGCTTGAGTGGCGACATACCGAGAGATACGCAGTATTTT.